The 28 T cell receptor beta chains below were found in one sample sequenced in a study of T cell responses to AZD1222 COVID-19 vaccine. Assay used: immunoSEQ multiplex PCR; TCRdb lists only in-frame clones, some missing. This table holds approximately 160,000 clones, just over 90% found once. Material: peripheral blood, obtained on day 0 of AZD1222 vaccination. The origin of the receptors is an adult in good health.

The rearrangement uses TRBV7-2 and TRBJ1-2; D is ambiguous. Germline V lookup: CDR1 SGHTA, CDR2 FQGNSA. CDR3 length equals 14 residues. Trimming pared 1 base from V and 5 bases from J, leaving 11 bases between. CDR3 nucleotide sequence: TGTGCCAGCAGCTTAGAGAGCCCTCCTTATGGCTACACCTTC. Translation: CASSLESPPYGYTF.

The chain links TRBV12-3 or TRBV12-4 to TRBJ1-1; D unresolved. The CDR3 has 13 amino acids. V was clipped by 5 bases and J by 7 bases, with 14 bases between them. CDR3 nucleotides: TGTGCCAGCAGTCCCACGGCCTTTTTTGAAGCTTTCTTT. This encodes CASSPTAFFEAFF.

V and J are TRBV5-1 and TRBJ1-5; D gene ambiguous. CDR3 length: 15 amino acids. Trimming removed 0 bases at V and 0 bases at J, with 7 bases between. Germline V gene sequence: CDR1 SGHRS, CDR2 YFSETQ. In DNA form, the CDR3 reads TGCGCCAGCAGCTTGGATGACTCTAGCAATCAGCCCCAGCATTTT. This encodes CASSLDDSSNQPQHF.

The genes are TRBV6-5 and TRBJ1-5, with D perhaps matching TRBD1 (6 bases). Per germline, CDR1 MNHEY and CDR2 SVGAGI. V was shortened by 10 bases and J by 0 bases, with 16 bases between the two germline ends. The CDR3 loop spans 15 amino acids. The DNA for the CDR3 is TGTGCCACCTACATTTCGGACAGTAGCAATCAGCCCCAGCATTTT. Amino acid sequence: CATYISDSSNQPQHF.

The chain uses TRBV28 and TRBJ1-5, with D unresolved. Trimming took 5 bases from V and 0 from J, leaving 8 bases between them. CDR1 is MDHEN, CDR2 SYDVKM, per germline. The CDR3 is 14 residues long. Written as DNA, the CDR3 is TGTGCCAGCAGTCCCCCCTATAGCAATCAGCCCCAGCATTTT. Translated, it gives CASSPPYSNQPQHF.

This clone occurred once. The V call is TRBV24-1, the J call TRBJ2-1; D gene uncertain. V gave up 4 bases and J gave up 2 bases, with 14 bases separating them. The CDR3 is made up of 16 amino acids. Germline V gives CDR1 KGHDR, CDR2 SFDVKD. The CDR3 DNA follows: TGTGCCACCAGTGACAACCCCGCGTTCGCCTACAATGAGCAGTTCTTC. It encodes CATSDNPAFAYNEQFF.

The chain joins TRBV10-2 to TRBJ1-4; 8 bases agree with TRBD1. Germline loops: CDR1 WSHSY, CDR2 SAAADI. Losses at the gene ends were 6 bases for V and 8 bases for J; bases not matched to a gene: 8. The CDR3 has 14 amino acids. The CDR3 loop reads CASRPTGEIEKLFF. Written as DNA, the CDR3 is TGCGCCAGCAGACCGACAGGGGAAATCGAAAAACTGTTTTTT.

The genes are TRBV28 and TRBJ2-7, with D possibly matching TRBD1 (5 bases). This CDR3 contains 15 residues. Between the trimmed V and J ends, which lost 5 bases and 2 bases, there was a span of 16 bases. Germline V gives CDR1 MDHEN, CDR2 SYDVKM. CDR3 loop: CASSPGLRITYEQYF. As DNA, the CDR3 is TGTGCCAGCAGTCCAGGGCTTCGAATAACCTACGAGCAGTACTTC.

J is TRBJ1-3 and V is TRBV9; no reliable D call. Germline V gene data show CDR1 as SGDLS and CDR2 as YYNGEE. The V end lost 0 bases, the J end lost 0 bases, and 10 bases lay between the germline ends. CDR3 size: 16 residues. CDR3 sequence reads: CASSVDEGASGNTIYF. The DNA for the CDR3 is TGTGCCAGCAGCGTAGATGAGGGAGCCTCTGGAAACACCATATATTTT.

CDR3 loop: CASSQESSARGGQPQHF. DNA of the CDR3: TGTGCCAGCAGCCAAGAAAGTTCAGCAAGAGGAGGACAGCCCCAGCATTTT. V is TRBV3-1 (or the pseudogene TRBV3-2) and J is TRBJ1-5; D gene uncertain. CDR1 and CDR2 (germline): LGHDT, YNNKEL (reference sequence). V gave up 0 bases and J gave up 7 bases, with 19 bases separating them. This CDR3 has 17 amino acids.

In this sample, this clone turned up a few times. J is TRBJ1-1 and V is TRBV7-3, with TRBD1 matching 9 bases. The junction had 5 bases not matched to a gene; V was cut back by 4 bases and J by 5 bases. This CDR3 is built from 14 residues. Germline V gene lookup returns CDR1 SGHTA and CDR2 FQGTGA. The CDR3 loop is CASSSGQGRTEAFF. CDR3 nucleotides: TGTGCCAGCAGCTCCGGACAGGGGAGGACTGAAGCTTTCTTT.

This clone was seen just once. The rearrangement links TRBV2 to TRBJ2-1; 11 bases line up with TRBD2. The V and J ends lost 5 bases and 2 bases, in that order; junction bases with no gene match: 2. CDR1 and CDR2 (germline): SNHLY, FYNNEI. The CDR3 extends over 15 amino acids. Here the CDR3 reads CASSQLAGAYNEQFF. The CDR3 region has the DNA TGTGCCAGCAGTCAACTAGCGGGGGCCTACAATGAGCAGTTCTTC.

The chain combines TRBV2 with TRBJ1-2, with D perhaps matching TRBD1 (6 bases). Germline loops: CDR1 SNHLY, CDR2 FYNNEI. There are 14 residues in the CDR3. V was cut by 2 bases and J by 3 bases, with 10 bases left in between. CDR3 amino acids: CASSEQGPYYGYTF. The CDR3 bases are TGTGCCAGCAGTGAACAGGGGCCGTACTATGGCTACACCTTC.

This clone was detected only once. The chain uses TRBV27 and TRBJ1-2; D is unresolved. With 9 bases removed from V and 8 bases from J, the gap between germline ends came to 22 bases. This CDR3 has 14 residues. Germline V gene sequence: CDR1 MNHEY, CDR2 SMNVEV (reference sequence). CDR3 sequence: CASHSRTMPHGYTF. The DNA of the CDR3 is TGTGCCAGTCATTCTAGAACTATGCCCCACGGCTACACCTTC.

This chain joins TRBV6-5 and TRBJ1-5; unclear D gene. V was clipped by 5 bases and J by 6 bases, with 14 bases between them. CDR1 and CDR2 (germline): MNHEY, SVGAGI. The CDR3 is 14 amino acids. The CDR3 coding sequence is TGTGCCAGCAGTCAGGCCCCTCGGGGTCAGCCCCAGCATTTT. Its protein is CASSQAPRGQPQHF.

A remark on this clone: One end of the junction varies from germline; a read error may be responsible. J is TRBJ1-2 and V is TRBV6-5; D may be TRBD1 (5 bases). Germline V gene sequence: CDR1 MNHEY, CDR2 SVGAGI. The CDR3 contains 12 residues. CDR3 amino acids: CASSNGAGVTLF. The CDR3 DNA reads TGTGCCAGCAGTAACGGGGCCGGAGTAACCCTTTTC.

The CDR3 bases are TGTGCCAGCAGTCTTTTGGTTACGGAACCTACCTATGGCTACACCTTC. This translates into CASSLLVTEPTYGYTF. V usage is TRBV28 and J usage is TRBJ1-2; D remains ambiguous. Germline V gives CDR1 MDHEN, CDR2 SYDVKM. V shed 5 bases and J shed 4 bases, with 20 bases lying between them. This CDR3 spans 16 amino acids.

The chain has TRBV2 and TRBJ2-3; 9 bases line up with TRBD2. The germline V gene has CDR1 SNHLY and CDR2 FYNNEI. This CDR3 contains 14 residues. J was trimmed by 2 bases and V by 7 bases; bases with no gene match: 4. The CDR3 loop reads CASKAGGTTDTQYF. The CDR3 DNA follows: TGTGCCAGCAAGGCGGGGGGGACCACAGATACGCAGTATTTT.

With respect to this clone: The sample holds other DNA sequences that translate to the same CDR3. CDR3 nucleotide sequence: TGTGCCAGCTCACCACGCGCGGGGGGACAAGAGACCCAGTACTTC. Its translation: CASSPRAGGQETQYF. V usage is TRBV18 and J usage is TRBJ2-5; 8 bases line up with TRBD2. From germline, CDR1 is KGHSH and CDR2 LQKENI. The CDR3 has 15 amino acids. The J segment lost 2 bases and the V segment lost 1 base, leaving 3 bases of the junction unmatched. Supplemented by reference TRBV18 and TRBJ2-5, the full variable domain reads NAGVMQNPRHLVRRRGQEARLRCSPMKGHSHVYWYRQLPEEGLKFMVYLQKENIIDESGMPKERFSAEFPKEGPSILRIQQVVRGDSAAYFCASSPRAGGQETQYFGPGTRLLVL.

The chain has TRBV27 and TRBJ2-3; D possibly corresponds to TRBD2 (5 bases). This CDR3 is built from 13 residues. With 1 base removed from V and 6 bases from J, the gap between germline ends came to 8 bases. From germline, CDR1 is MNHEY and CDR2 SMNVEV (reference sequence). The CDR3 loop reads CASSLYRGDTQYF. In nucleotides, the CDR3 is TGTGCCAGCAGTTTATACAGAGGGGATACGCAGTATTTT.

The V call is TRBV18, the J call TRBJ1-5; D unresolved. Trimming removed 3 bases at V and 5 bases at J, with 14 bases between. Germline-derived CDR1 and CDR2 are KGHSH and LQKENI. The CDR3 has 15 amino acids. CDR3 protein: CASSPEGSEDQPQHF. In DNA form, the CDR3 reads TGTGCCAGCTCACCTGAAGGGTCGGAGGATCAGCCCCAGCATTTT. Supplemented by reference TRBV18 and TRBJ1-5, the full variable domain reads NAGVMQNPRHLVRRRGQEARLRCSPMKGHSHVYWYRQLPEEGLKFMVYLQKENIIDESGMPKERFSAEFPKEGPSILRIQQVVRGDSAAYFCASSPEGSEDQPQHFGDGTRLSIL.

The genes are TRBV6-4 and TRBJ2-1, with D possibly matching TRBD1 (6 bases). Trimming cost V 2 bases and J 9 bases, with 11 bases left between them. Germline V CDR1 and CDR2: MRHNA, SNTAGT. This CDR3 region has 13 residues. CDR3 nucleotides: TGTGCCAGCAGTGACCAACAGGGAAGTGAGCAGTTCTTC. This translates into CASSDQQGSEQFF.

The chain employs TRBV28 and TRBJ2-3; 13 bases agree with TRBD2. Germline CDR1 is MDHEN and CDR2 is SYDVKM. V dropped 1 base and J dropped 0; count of bases not matched to a gene: 10. The length of the CDR3 is 20 residues. CDR3 protein: CASSLSTSGGTPPSTDTQYF. Here the CDR3 DNA reads TGTGCCAGCAGTTTATCGACTAGCGGGGGGACCCCCCCTAGCACAGATACGCAGTATTTT.

This clone was recorded once. The CDR3 bases are TGTGCCAGTAGTACGTCATCCGGGACAGGTAACACCGGGGAGCTGTTTTTT. It codes for CASSTSSGTGNTGELFF. The chain has TRBV19 and TRBJ2-2; TRBD1 matches 8 bases. CDR3 length: 17 residues. The junction had 9 bases not matched to a gene; V was cut back by 4 bases and J by 2 bases. From germline, CDR1 is LNHDA and CDR2 SQIVND (reference sequence).

The genes are TRBV4-1 and TRBJ2-5; D unclear. This CDR3 comprises 14 residues. With 0 bases removed from V and 2 bases from J, the gap between germline ends came to 7 bases. Germline V CDR1 and CDR2: MGHRA, YSYEKL. CDR3 in amino acids: CASSQDPVQETQYF. CDR3 nucleotide sequence: TGCGCCAGCAGCCAAGATCCGGTACAAGAGACCCAGTACTTC.

The chain uses TRBV4-3 and TRBJ1-1, with D hard to call. CDR3 size: 13 residues. V lost 1 base to trimming and J lost 4 bases, with 7 bases between them. The V gene's germline CDR1 is LGHNA and CDR2 YSLEER. CDR3 amino acids: CASSQGWGTEAFF. The CDR3 DNA is TGCGCCAGCAGCCAAGGATGGGGCACTGAAGCTTTCTTT.

This clone was picked up one time. For the CDR3, the DNA is TGTGCCTGGAGTCCCCCTGGAGATAGGACTGAAGCTTTCTTT. It yields the protein CAWSPPGDRTEAFF. The chain is built from TRBV30 and TRBJ1-1; D call uncertain. The CDR3 extends over 14 amino acids. Germline CDR1 GTSNPN, CDR2 SVGIG (reference sequence). V shed 2 bases and J shed 5 bases, with 15 bases lying between them.

The chain employs TRBV2 and TRBJ1-2; D might be TRBD1 (5 bases). Germline CDR1 is SNHLY and CDR2 is FYNNEI. V was cut by 3 bases and J by 8 bases, with 22 bases left in between. This CDR3 is built from 16 residues. The DNA for the CDR3 is TGTGCCAGCAGTGAGTGGGGCGGGCAGAACACTCTGGGCTACACCTTC. This translates into CASSEWGGQNTLGYTF. Filled out from reference TRBV2 and TRBJ1-2, the complete variable domain reads EPEVTQTPSHQVTQMGQEVILRCVPISNHLYFYWYRQILGQKVEFLVSFYNNEISEKSEIFDDQFSVERPDGSNFTLKIRSTKLEDSAMYFCASSEWGGQNTLGYTFGSGTRLTVV.